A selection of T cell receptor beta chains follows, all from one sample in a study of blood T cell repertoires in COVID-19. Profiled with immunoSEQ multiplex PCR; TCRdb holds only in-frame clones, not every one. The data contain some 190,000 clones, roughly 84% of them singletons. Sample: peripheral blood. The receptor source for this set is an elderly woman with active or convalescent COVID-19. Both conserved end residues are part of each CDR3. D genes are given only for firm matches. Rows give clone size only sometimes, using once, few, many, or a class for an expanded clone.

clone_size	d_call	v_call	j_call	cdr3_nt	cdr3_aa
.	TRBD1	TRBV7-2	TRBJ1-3	TGTGCCAGCAGCCCAGGAGGGCAGGGGGCGGTCGGAAACACCATATATTTT	CASSPGGQGAVGNTIYF
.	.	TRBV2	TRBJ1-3	TGTGCCAGCAGTGAAGTTGGGCACTCTGGAAACACCATATATTTT	CASSEVGHSGNTIYF
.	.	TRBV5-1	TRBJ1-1	TGCGCCAGCAGCTTGCAGGGTGCCACTGAAGCTTTCTTT	CASSLQGATEAFF
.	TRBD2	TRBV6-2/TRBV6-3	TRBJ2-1	TGTGCCAGCAGCCGACGGACTAGCGGGATACACAATGAGCAGTTCTTC	CASSRRTSGIHNEQFF
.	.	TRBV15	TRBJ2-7	TGTGCCACCAGCAGAGATCAGCGGGCCCACGAGCAGTACTTC	CATSRDQRAHEQYF
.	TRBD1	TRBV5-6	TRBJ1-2	TGTGCCAGCAGCTCTACAGGGGTATATGGCTACACCTTC	CASSSTGVYGYTF
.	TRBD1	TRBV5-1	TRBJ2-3	TGCGCCAGCGGCAGGACAGGTTCTCCTCGCACAGATACGCAGTATTTT	CASGRTGSPRTDTQYF
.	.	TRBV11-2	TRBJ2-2	TGTGCCAGCAGCTTACCTCTTCTCGGGGAGCTGTTTTTT	CASSLPLLGELFF
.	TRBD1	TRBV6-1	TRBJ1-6	TGTGCCAGCACTGAGCGACAGGGAATTCGTTCTTCACCCCTCCACTTT	CASTERQGIRSSPLHF
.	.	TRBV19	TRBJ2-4	TGTGCCAGTAGAGTCGGTGGGACACTCTCCAAAAACATTCAGTACTTC	CASRVGGTLSKNIQYF
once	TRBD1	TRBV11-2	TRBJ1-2	TGTGCCAGCAGCTCAGGACAGGGCTATGGCTACACCTTC	CASSSGQGYGYTF
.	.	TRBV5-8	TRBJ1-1	TGTGCCAGCAGCTTGGTGGTGGGGGCGGCGATGAACACTGAAGCTTTCTTT	CASSLVVGAAMNTEAFF
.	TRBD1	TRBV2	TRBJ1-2	TGTGCCAGCAGTACAGGGGACAACTATGGCTACACCTTC	CASSTGDNYGYTF
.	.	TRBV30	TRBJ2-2	TGTGCCTGGAGATCGAAAGGACTACAGACCGGGGAGCTGTTTTTT	CAWRSKGLQTGELFF
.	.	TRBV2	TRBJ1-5	TGTGCCAGCAGTGGGACAGGCAATCAGCCCCAGCATTTT	CASSGTGNQPQHF
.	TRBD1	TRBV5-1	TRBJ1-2	TGCGCCAGCAACCTCCCCACGACAGGGGTAAGGTATGGCTACACCTTC	CASNLPTTGVRYGYTF
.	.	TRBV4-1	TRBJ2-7	TGCGCCAGCAGCCAAGATACCCGACGGCAGGGCGCATACTCCTACGAGCAGTACTTC	CASSQDTRRQGAYSYEQYF
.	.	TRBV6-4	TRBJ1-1	TGTGCCAGCAGTTACAGGGTGGACACTGAAGCTTTCTTT	CASSYRVDTEAFF
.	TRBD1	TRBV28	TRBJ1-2	TGTGCCAGCACCCCTGGGACAGGACTTACCTATGGCTACACCTTC	CASTPGTGLTYGYTF
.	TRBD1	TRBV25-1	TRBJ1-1	TGTGCCAGCAGTGAAACAGGGGTGGTTGCTGAAGCTTTCTTT	CASSETGVVAEAFF
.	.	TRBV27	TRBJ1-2	TGTGCCAGCAGGAATCCGGGAACACATGGCTACACCTTC	CASRNPGTHGYTF
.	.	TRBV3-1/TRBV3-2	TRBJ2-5	TGTGCCAGCAGCCCCAGACTAGGCCAGCAAGAGACCCAGTACTTC	CASSPRLGQQETQYF
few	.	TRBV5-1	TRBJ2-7	TGCGCCAGCATAGGCCGACAGGGGGAAGCTAGCGGGCCCTACGAGCAGTACTTC	CASIGRQGEASGPYEQYF
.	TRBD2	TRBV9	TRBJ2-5	TGTGCCAGCAGCGAGGGACTAGCGGGAACGTTGACCCAGTACTTC	CASSEGLAGTLTQYF
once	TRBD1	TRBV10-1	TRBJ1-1	TGCGCCAGCAGTGGCACGACAGGGAAAGGGAAAGCTTTCTTT	CASSGTTGKGKAFF
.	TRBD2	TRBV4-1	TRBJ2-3	TGCGCCAGCAGCCAGGACTGGGTAGCGGGGTCCTCTAGCACAGATACGCAGTATTTT	CASSQDWVAGSSSTDTQYF
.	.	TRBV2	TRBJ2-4	TGTGCCAGCAGTGAGTCAGCCAGGGGGGACATTCAGTACTTC	CASSESARGDIQYF
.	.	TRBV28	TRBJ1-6	TGTGCCACCCGACAGGACCCGAGCTCACCCCTCCACTTT	CATRQDPSSPLHF
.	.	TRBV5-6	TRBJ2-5	TGTGCCAGCAGCCACCAGGGTCGGGAGACCCAGTACTTC	CASSHQGRETQYF
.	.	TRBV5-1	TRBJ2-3	TGCGCCAGCAGCCCCAACGCCGGGATTTATACGCAGTATTTT	CASSPNAGIYTQYF
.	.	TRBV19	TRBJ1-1	TGTGCCAGTACGACTCCAACGACAGGCCGGGCTGAAGCTTTCTTT	CASTTPTTGRAEAFF
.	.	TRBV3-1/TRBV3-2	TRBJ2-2	TGTGCCAGCAGCCAAGATTCCGGGGCCGGGGAGCTGTTTTTT	CASSQDSGAGELFF
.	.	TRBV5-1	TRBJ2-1	TGCGCCAGCAGCTTGGGCGGGCCCGGCAATGAGCAGTTCTTC	CASSLGGPGNEQFF
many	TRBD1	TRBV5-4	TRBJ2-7	TGTGCCAGCAGCGCGACAGGGCGCCTACGAGGGCAGTACTTC	CASSATGRLRGQYF
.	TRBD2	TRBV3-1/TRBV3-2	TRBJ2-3	TGTGCCAGCAGCCAAGACCCTCCCCTGGGACTAGGTTACACAGATACGCAGTATTTT	CASSQDPPLGLGYTDTQYF
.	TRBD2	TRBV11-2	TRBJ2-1	TGTGCCAGTGGACTAGCGGGAGTCAATGAGCAGTTCTTC	CASGLAGVNEQFF
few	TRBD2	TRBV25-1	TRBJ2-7	TGTGCCAGCAGTGAAACGGGACTAGCGGGAGGCGAGCAGTACTTC	CASSETGLAGGEQYF
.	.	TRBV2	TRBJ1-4	TGTGCCAGCAGTGAAGATCGGGTGCGGAGCGAAAAACTGTTTTTT	CASSEDRVRSEKLFF
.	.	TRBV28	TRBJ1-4	TGTGCCACCCGGCGGGGACCTGCTAATGAAAAACTGTTTTTT	CATRRGPANEKLFF
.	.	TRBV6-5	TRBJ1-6	TGTGCCAGCAGTTCCGGGGCGTGGGAGGATAATTCACCCCTCCACTTT	CASSSGAWEDNSPLHF
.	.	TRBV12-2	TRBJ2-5	TGTGCAAGTCGCTCCGGGACTAGCGGTAGGATCGAGGAGACCCAGTACTTC	CASRSGTSGRIEETQYF
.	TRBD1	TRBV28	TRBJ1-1	TGTGCCAGCAGTCCCCAGGGGGGAAGGATGAACACTGAAGCTTTCTTT	CASSPQGGRMNTEAFF
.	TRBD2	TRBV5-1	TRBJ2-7	TGCGCCAGCAGCTTGGCCGGGGCCGGGACTAGCTCTGACGAGCAGTACTTC	CASSLAGAGTSSDEQYF
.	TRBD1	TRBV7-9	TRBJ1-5	TGTGCCAGCAGCTCCGCGGGACAGAGCAATCAGCCCCAGCATTTT	CASSSAGQSNQPQHF
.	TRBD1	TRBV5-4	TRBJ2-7	TGTGCCAGCAGCTTGACGGGACAGGGTTCCAACGAGCAGTACTTC	CASSLTGQGSNEQYF
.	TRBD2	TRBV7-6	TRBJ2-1	TGTGCCAGCAGCTCAAGGGACGTAGCGGGAGTCTCCAGAGAGCAGTTCTTC	CASSSRDVAGVSREQFF
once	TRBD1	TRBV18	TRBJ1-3	TGTGCCAGCTCACCACAAACAGGGGCCTCTGGAAACACCATATATTTT	CASSPQTGASGNTIYF
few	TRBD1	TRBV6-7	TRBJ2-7	TGTGCCAGCAGTCGACAACCGGGGACAGGGAGCCCCTACGAGCAGTACTTC	CASSRQPGTGSPYEQYF
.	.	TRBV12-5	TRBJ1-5	TGTGCTAGTGCTGCGGGCGGGGGTCAGCCCCAGCATTTT	CASAAGGGQPQHF
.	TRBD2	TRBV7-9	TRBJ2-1	TGTGCCAGCAGCTTAGCAAGGACAGGCGGACTAGCGGGAGTTTCGATCTTC	CASSLARTGGLAGVSIF